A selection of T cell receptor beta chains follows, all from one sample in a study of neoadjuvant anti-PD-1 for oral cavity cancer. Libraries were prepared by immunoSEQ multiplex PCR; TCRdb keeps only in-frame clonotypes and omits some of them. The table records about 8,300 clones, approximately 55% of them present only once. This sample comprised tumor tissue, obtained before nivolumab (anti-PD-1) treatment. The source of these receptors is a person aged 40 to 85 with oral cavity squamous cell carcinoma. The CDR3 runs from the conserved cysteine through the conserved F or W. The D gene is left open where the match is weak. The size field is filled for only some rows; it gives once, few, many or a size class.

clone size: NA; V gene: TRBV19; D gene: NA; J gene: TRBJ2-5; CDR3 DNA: TGTGCCAGTAACCCCAGCAGGACACGACAAGAGACCCAGTACTTC; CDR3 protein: CASNPSRTRQETQYF
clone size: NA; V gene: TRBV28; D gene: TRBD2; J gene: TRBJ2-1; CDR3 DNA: TGTGCCAGCAGTTCAATCCTAGCGGATTCTTTCTCCTACAATGAGCAGTTCTTC; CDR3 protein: CASSSILADSFSYNEQFF
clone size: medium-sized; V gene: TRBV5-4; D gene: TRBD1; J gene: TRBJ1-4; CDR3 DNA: TGTGCCAGCAGCGAGACCGGGACAGAAAATGAAAAACTGTTTTTT; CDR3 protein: CASSETGTENEKLFF
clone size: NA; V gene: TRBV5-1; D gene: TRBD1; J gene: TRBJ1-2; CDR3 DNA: TGCGCCAGCAGCCGGACAGGGACAAACTATGGCTACACCTTC; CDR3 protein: CASSRTGTNYGYTF
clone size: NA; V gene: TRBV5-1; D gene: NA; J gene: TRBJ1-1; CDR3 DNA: TGCGCCAGCAGCTTGGATTGGGGAGGGGGCACTGAAGCTTTCTTT; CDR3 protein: CASSLDWGGGTEAFF
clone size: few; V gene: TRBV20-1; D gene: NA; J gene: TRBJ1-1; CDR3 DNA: TGCAGTGCAACCATGAACACTGAAGCTTTCTTT; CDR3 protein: CSATMNTEAFF
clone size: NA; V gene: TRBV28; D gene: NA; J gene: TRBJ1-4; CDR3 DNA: TGTGCCAGCAGTTTAATTGGACAGACTGCAACTAATGAAAAACTGTTTTTT; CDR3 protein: CASSLIGQTATNEKLFF
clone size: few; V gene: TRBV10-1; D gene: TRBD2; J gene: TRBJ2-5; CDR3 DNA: TGCGCCAGCAGTGAAGCCGGGACTAGCGGACAAGAGACCCAGTACTTC; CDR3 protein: CASSEAGTSGQETQYF
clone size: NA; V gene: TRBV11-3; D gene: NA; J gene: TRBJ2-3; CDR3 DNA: TGTGCCAGCAGCCGGGGGCCAGATACGCAGTATTTT; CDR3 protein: CASSRGPDTQYF
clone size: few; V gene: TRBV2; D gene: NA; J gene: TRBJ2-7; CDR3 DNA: TGTGCCAGCAGTCACGGACCATCCTACGAGCAGTACTTC; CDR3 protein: CASSHGPSYEQYF
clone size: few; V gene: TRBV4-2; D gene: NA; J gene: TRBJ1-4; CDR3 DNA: TGTGCCAGCAGCCAAGAATTGGGTGAAAAACTGTTTTTT; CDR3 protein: CASSQELGEKLFF
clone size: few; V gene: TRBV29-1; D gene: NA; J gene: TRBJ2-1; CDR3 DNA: TGCAGCGTTGTGGCAGGGGGGGCGTACAATGAGCAGTTCTTC; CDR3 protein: CSVVAGGAYNEQFF
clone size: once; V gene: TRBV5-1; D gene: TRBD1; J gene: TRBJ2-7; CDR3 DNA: TGCGCCAGCAGCCCACGACCGGGACAGTGGAACGAGCAGTACTTC; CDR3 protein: CASSPRPGQWNEQYF
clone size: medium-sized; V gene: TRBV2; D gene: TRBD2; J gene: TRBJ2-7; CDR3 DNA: TGTGCCAGCAGTCAAGGGACTAGCGGGAGGGCCTACGAGCAGTACTTC; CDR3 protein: CASSQGTSGRAYEQYF
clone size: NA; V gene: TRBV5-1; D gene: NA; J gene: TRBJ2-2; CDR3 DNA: TGCGCCAGCAGCCGCGGGACGGTGAACACCGGGGAGCTGTTTTTT; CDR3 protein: CASSRGTVNTGELFF
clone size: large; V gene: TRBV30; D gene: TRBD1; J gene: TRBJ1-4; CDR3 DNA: TGTGCCTGGAGCAGAAAGGGACAGGGGGTTCAAATTGGTGAAAAACTGTTTTTT; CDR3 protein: CAWSRKGQGVQIGEKLFF
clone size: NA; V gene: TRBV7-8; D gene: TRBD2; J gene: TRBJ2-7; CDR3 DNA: TGTGCCAGCAGCTTAGGACTAGCGGGAGGGCCGCGGCCCTACGAGCAGTACTTC; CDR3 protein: CASSLGLAGGPRPYEQYF
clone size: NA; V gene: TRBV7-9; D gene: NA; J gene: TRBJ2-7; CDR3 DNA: TGTGCCAGCAGCTTAGTGGGGGGAACCTACGAGCAGTACTTC; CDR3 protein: CASSLVGGTYEQYF
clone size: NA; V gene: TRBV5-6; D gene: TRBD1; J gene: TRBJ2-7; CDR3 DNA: TGTGCCAGCAGCTTTCTCGGGACAGGGGGCAACGAGCAGTACTTC; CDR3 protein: CASSFLGTGGNEQYF
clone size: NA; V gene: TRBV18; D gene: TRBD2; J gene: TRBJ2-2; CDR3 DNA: TGTGCCAGCTCACCGCAGCTTAGCGGGAGCACCACCGGGGAGCTGTTTTTT; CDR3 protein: CASSPQLSGSTTGELFF
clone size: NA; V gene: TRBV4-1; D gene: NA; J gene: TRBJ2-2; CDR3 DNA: TGCGCCAGCAGCCAAGCGGGGGTAGGCACCGGGGAGCTGTTTTTT; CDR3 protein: CASSQAGVGTGELFF
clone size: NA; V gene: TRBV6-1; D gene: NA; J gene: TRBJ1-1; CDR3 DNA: TGTGCCAGCAGTGAGAACAGTAACCTGAACACTGAAGCTTTCTTT; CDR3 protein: CASSENSNLNTEAFF
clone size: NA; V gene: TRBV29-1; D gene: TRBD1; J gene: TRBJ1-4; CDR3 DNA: TGCAGCGTTACAGGGGGGATTGCAACTAATGAAAAACTGTTTTTT; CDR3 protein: CSVTGGIATNEKLFF
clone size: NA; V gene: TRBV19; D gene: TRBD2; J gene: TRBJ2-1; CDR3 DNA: TGTGCCAGTAGTATAGGGGCAGCGGGAGGGCGATCTGACAATGAGCAGTTCTTC; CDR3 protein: CASSIGAAGGRSDNEQFF
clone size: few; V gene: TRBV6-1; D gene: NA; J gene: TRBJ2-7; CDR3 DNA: TGTGCCAGCAGCCTGACAGTTACAACCTACGAGCAGTACTTC; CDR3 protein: CASSLTVTTYEQYF
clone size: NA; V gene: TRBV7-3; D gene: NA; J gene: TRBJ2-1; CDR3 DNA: TGTGCCAGCAGCCTCTACCGGAGCTCCTACAATGAGCAGTTCTTC; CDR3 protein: CASSLYRSSYNEQFF
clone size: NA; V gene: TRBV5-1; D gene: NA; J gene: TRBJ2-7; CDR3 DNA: TGCGCCAGCGGGGCCGGGAGTGGGGGGTACGAGCAGTACTTC; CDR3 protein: CASGAGSGGYEQYF
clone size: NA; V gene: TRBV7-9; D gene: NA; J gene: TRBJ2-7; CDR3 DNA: TGTGCCAGCAGCCGACGGGACTGGACCTACGAGCAGTACTTC; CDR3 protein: CASSRRDWTYEQYF
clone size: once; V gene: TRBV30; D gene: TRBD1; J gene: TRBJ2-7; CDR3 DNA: TGTGCCTGGAGTAAACCCGGGACAGGGCTTTTCTTTACCTACGAGCAGTACTTC; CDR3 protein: CAWSKPGTGLFFTYEQYF
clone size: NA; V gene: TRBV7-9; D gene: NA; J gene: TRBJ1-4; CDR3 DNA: TGTGCCAGCAGCTCCTCTATGGGGGTTGAAAAACTGTTTTTT; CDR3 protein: CASSSSMGVEKLFF
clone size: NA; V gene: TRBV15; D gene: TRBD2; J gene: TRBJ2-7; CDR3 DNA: TGTGCCACCAGCAGAGGCTCTAGCGGGAGGGCCAGGAGCGAGCAGTACTTC; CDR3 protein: CATSRGSSGRARSEQYF
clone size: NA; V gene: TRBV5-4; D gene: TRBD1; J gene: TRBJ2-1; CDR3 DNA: TGTGCCAGCAGCTGGCCCCAGGGGGCGGATAATGAGCAGTTCTTC; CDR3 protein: CASSWPQGADNEQFF
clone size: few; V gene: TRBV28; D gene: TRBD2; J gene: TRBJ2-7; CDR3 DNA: TGTGCCAGCAGTAATCTCTGGGCGGGAGAGGGCGAGCAGTACTTC; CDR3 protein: CASSNLWAGEGEQYF
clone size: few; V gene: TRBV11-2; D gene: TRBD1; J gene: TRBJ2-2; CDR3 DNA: TGTGCCAGCAGCTTGGGGACAGGGACCGGGGAGCTGTTTTTT; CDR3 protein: CASSLGTGTGELFF
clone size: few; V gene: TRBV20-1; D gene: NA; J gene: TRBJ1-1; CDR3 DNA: TGCAGCAGAGGGGAGAACACTGAAGCTTTCTTT; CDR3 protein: CSRGENTEAFF